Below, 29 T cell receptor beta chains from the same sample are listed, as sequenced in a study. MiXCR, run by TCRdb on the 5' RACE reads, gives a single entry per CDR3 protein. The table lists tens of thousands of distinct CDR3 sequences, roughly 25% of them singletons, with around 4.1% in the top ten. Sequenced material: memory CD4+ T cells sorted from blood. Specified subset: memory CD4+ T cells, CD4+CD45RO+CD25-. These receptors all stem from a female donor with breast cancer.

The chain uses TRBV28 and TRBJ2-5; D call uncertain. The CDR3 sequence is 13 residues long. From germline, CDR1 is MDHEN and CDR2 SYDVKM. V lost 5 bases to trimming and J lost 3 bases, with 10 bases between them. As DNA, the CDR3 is TGTGCCAGCAGTGGTGAACTAAAAGAGACCCAGTACTTC. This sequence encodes CASSGELKETQYF.

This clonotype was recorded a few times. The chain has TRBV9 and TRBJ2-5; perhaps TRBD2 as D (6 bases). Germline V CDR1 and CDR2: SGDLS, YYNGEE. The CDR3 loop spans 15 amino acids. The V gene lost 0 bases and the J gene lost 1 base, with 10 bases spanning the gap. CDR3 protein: CASSVGVRGQETQYF. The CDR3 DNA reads TGTGCCAGCAGCGTAGGGGTGCGGGGCCAAGAGACCCAGTACTTC.

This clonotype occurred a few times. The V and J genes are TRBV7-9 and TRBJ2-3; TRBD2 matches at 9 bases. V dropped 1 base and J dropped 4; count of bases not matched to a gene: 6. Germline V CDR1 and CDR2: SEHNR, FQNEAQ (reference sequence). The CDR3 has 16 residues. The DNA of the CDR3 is TGTGCCAGCAGCTTAGTGTATAGCGGGAGTTCAGATACGCAGTATTTT. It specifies CASSLVYSGSSDTQYF.

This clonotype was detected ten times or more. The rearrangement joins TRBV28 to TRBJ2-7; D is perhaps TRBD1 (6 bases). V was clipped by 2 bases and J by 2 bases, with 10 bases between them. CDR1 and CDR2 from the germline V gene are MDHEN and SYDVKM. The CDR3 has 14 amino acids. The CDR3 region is CASSLRTATYEQYF. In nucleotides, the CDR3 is TGTGCCAGCAGTTTACGGACAGCTACCTACGAGCAGTACTTC.

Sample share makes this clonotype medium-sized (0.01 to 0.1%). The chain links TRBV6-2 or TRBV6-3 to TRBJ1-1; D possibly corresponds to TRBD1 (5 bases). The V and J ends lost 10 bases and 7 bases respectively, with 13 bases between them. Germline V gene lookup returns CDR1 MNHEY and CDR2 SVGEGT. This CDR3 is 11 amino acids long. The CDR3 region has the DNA TGTGCCACCGTTCGAGGGGATGAAGCTTTCTTT. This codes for CATVRGDEAFF.

The DNA of the CDR3 is TGCGCCAGCAGCCGGGGGGGCAGGGACAATGAGCAGTTCTTC. The encoded protein is CASSRGGRDNEQFF. The chain is built from TRBV4-1 and TRBJ2-1, with a possible D match to TRBD2 (7 bases). Trimming stripped 4 bases from V and 5 bases from J, with 12 bases between. Looked up from germline, CDR1 is MGHRA and CDR2 is YSYEKL. The CDR3 is 14 residues long.

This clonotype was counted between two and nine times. The CDR3: CASSQGAGTETYEQYF. In DNA form, the CDR3 reads TGCGCCAGCAGCCAAGGGGCCGGGACGGAGACCTACGAGCAGTACTTC. The V gene is TRBV4-1, the J gene TRBJ2-7; D possibly matches TRBD1 or TRBD2 (5 bases each). The germline gives CDR1 MGHRA, CDR2 YSYEKL. This CDR3 is built from 16 residues. V was shortened by 1 base and J by 2 bases, with 15 bases between the two germline ends.

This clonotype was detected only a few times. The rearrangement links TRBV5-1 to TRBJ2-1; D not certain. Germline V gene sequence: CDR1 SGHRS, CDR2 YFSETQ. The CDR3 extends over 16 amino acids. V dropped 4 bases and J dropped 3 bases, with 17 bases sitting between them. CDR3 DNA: TGCGCCAGCAGCATCGAAAAGCAGGAGAACTACAATGAGCAGTTCTTC. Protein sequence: CASSIEKQENYNEQFF.

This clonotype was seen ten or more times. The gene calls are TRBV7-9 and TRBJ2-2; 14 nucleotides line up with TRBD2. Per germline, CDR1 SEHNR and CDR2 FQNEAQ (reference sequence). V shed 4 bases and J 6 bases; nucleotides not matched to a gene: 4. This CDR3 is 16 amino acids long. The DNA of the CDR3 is TGTGCCAGCAGCTCCGGACTAGCGGGAGGTTCCGGGGAGCTGTTTTTT. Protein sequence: CASSSGLAGGSGELFF.

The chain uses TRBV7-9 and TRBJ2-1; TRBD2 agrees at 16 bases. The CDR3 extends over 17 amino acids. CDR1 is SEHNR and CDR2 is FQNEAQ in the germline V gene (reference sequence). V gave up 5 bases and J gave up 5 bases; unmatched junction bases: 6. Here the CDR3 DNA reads TGTGCCAGCAGCACAGCCGGGACTAGCGGGGGGGACAATGAGCAGTTCTTC. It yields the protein CASSTAGTSGGDNEQFF. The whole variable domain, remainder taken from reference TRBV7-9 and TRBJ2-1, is DTGVSQNPRHKITKRGQNVTFRCDPISEHNRLYWYRQTLGQGPEFLTYFQNEAQLEKSRLLSDRFSAERPKGSFSTLEIQRTEQGDSAMYLCASSTAGTSGGDNEQFFGPGTRLTVL.

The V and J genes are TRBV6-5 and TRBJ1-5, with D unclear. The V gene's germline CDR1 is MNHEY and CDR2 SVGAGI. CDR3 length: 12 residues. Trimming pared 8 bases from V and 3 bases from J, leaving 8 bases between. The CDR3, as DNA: TGTGCCAGCCGGGGAGCCAATCAGCCCCAGCATTTT. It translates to CASRGANQPQHF.

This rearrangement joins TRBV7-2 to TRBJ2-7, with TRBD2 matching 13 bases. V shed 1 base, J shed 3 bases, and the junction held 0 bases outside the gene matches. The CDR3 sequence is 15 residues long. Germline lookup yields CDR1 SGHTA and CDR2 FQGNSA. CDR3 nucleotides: TGTGCCAGCAGCTTAGGGACTAGCGGGAGCTACGAGCAGTACTTC. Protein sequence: CASSLGTSGSYEQYF. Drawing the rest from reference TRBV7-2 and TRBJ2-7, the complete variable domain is GAGVSQSPSNKVTEKGKDVELRCDPISGHTALYWYRQSLGQGLEFLIYFQGNSAPDKSGLPSDRFSAERTGGSVSTLTIQRTQQEDSAVYLCASSLGTSGSYEQYFGPGTRLTVT.

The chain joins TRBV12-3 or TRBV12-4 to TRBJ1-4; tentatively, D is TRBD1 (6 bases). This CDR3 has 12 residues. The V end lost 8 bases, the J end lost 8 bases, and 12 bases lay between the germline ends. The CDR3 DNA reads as TGTGCCAGCCAGGGGCTTCTAGAAAAACTGTTTTTT. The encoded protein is CASQGLLEKLFF.

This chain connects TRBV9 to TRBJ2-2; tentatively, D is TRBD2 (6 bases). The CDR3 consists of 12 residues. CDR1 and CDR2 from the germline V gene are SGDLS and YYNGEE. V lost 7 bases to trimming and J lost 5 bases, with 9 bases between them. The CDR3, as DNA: TGTGCCAGCGGGGGGAGTACCGGGGAGCTGTTTTTT. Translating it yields CASGGSTGELFF.

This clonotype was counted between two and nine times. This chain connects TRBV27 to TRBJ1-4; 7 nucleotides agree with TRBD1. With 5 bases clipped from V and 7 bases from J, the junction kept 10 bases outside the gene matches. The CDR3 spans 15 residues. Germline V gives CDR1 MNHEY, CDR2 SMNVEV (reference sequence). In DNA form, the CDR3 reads TGTGCCAGCAGTCCCCGACAGGGAGGTCTTGAAAAACTGTTTTTT. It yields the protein CASSPRQGGLEKLFF.

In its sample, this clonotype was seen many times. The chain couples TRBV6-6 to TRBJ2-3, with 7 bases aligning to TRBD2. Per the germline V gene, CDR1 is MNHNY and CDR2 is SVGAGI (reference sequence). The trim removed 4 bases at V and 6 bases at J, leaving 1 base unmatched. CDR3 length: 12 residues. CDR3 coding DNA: TGTGCCAGCAGTTCCGGGGGGGATACGCAGTATTTT. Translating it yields CASSSGGDTQYF.

The CDR3 region is CASRDRGYGYTF. Here the CDR3 DNA reads TGTGCCAGCAGAGACAGGGGCTATGGCTACACCTTC. The V and J genes are TRBV28 and TRBJ1-2; 8 bases are a match to TRBD1. This CDR3 contains 12 residues. Trimming removed 6 bases from V and 4 bases from J; junction bases left unmatched: 1. Germline V lookup: CDR1 MDHEN, CDR2 SYDVKM.

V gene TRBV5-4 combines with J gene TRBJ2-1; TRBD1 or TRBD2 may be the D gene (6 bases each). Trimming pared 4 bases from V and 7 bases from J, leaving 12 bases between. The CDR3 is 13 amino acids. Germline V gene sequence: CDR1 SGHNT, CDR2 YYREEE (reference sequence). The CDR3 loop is CASSPGAVNEQFF. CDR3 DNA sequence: TGTGCCAGCAGCCCGGGGGCTGTGAATGAGCAGTTCTTC. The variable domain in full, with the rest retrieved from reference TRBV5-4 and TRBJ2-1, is ETGVTQSPTHLIKTRGQQVTLRCSSQSGHNTVSWYQQALGQGPQFIFQYYREEENGRGNFPPRFSGLQFPNYSSELNVNALELDDSALYLCASSPGAVNEQFFGPGTRLTVL.

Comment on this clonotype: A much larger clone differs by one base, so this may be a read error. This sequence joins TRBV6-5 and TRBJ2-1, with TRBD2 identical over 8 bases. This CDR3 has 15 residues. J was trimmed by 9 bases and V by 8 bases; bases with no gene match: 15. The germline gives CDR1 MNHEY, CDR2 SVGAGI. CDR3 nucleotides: TGTGCCAGCGTACGTGCCCCCGGACTAGCCGGTGAGCAGTTCTTC. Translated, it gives CASVRAPGLAGEQFF.

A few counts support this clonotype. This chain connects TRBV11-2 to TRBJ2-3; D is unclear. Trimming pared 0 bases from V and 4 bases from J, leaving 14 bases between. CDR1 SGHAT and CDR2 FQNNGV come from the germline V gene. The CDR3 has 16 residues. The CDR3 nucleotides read TGTGCCAGCAGCTTAGATGGGCCTCCCGCCCCAGATACGCAGTATTTT. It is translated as CASSLDGPPAPDTQYF.

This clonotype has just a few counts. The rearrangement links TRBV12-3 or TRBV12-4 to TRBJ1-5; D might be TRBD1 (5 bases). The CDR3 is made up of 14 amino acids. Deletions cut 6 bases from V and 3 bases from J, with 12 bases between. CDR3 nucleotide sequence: TGTGCCAGCAGCTATGGGACCTACAATCAGCCCCAGCATTTT. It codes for CASSYGTYNQPQHF.

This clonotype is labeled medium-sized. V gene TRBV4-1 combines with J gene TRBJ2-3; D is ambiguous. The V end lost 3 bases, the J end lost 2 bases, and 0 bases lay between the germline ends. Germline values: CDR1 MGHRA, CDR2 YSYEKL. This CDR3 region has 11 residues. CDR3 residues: CASSHTDTQYF. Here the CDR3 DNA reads TGCGCCAGCAGCCACACAGATACGCAGTATTTT.

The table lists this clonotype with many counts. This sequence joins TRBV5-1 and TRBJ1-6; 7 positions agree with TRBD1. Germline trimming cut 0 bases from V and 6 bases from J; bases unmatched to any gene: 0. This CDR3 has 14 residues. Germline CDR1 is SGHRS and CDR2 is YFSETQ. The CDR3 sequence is CASSLGDSNSPLHF. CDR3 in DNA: TGCGCCAGCAGCTTGGGGGACAGTAATTCACCCCTCCACTTT.

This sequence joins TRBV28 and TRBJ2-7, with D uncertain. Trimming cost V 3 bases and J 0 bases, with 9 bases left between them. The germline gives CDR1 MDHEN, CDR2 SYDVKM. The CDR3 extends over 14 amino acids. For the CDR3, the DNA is TGTGCCAGCAGTTTTATTGGAAGCTCCTACGAGCAGTACTTC. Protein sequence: CASSFIGSSYEQYF.

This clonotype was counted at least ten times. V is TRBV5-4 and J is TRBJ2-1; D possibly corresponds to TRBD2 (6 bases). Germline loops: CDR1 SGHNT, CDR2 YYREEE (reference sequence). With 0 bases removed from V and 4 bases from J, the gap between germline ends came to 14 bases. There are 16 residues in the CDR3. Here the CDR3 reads CASSLVSGRGYNEQFF. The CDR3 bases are TGTGCCAGCAGCTTGGTTAGCGGCCGAGGGTACAATGAGCAGTTCTTC.

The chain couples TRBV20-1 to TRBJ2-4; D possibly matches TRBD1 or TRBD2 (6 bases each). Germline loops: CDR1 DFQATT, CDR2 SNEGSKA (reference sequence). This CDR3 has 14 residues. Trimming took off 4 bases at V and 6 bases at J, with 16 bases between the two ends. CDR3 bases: TGCAGTGCTAACAAGGGGGAGGTGAGAAACATTCAGTACTTC. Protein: CSANKGEVRNIQYF.

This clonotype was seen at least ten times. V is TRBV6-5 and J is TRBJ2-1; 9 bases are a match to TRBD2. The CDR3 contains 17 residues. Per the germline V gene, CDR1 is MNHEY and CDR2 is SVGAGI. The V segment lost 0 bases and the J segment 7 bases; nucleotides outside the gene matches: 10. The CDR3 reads CASSYSPGTSPKNEQFF. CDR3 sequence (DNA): TGTGCCAGCAGTTACTCACCCGGGACTAGCCCAAAGAATGAGCAGTTCTTC.

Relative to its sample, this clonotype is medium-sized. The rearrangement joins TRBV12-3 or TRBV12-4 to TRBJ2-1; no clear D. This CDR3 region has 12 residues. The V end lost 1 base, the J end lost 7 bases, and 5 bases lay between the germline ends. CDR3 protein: CASSLGRNEQFF. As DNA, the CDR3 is TGTGCCAGCAGTTTAGGGCGTAATGAGCAGTTCTTC.

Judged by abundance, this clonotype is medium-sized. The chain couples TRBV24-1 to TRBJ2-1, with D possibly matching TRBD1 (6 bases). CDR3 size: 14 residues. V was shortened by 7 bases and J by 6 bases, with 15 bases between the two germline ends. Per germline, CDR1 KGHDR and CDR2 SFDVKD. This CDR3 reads CATRGQGLGNEQFF. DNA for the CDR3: TGTGCCACCAGGGGACAAGGCCTCGGCAATGAGCAGTTCTTC.